These 8 T cell receptor beta chains originate from one sample sequenced in a study of blood T cell repertoires in COVID-19. Measured with immunoSEQ multiplex PCR; TCRdb has only the in-frame clones, and not every one. The repertoire has 390,000 or so clones, 86% of them found once; the top ten carry about 1.5%. Sample: peripheral blood. All receptors come from a woman aged 25 to 45 with active or convalescent COVID-19.

V is TRBV5-6 and J is TRBJ1-2; 10 bases line up with TRBD1. The germline V gene has CDR1 SGHDT and CDR2 YYEEEE. V shed 0 bases and J 5 bases; nucleotides not matched to a gene: 10. This CDR3 has 17 residues. For the CDR3, the DNA is TGTGCCAGCAGCTTGGACCCCGGGACAGGGGTGGAGTATGGCTACACCTTC. As protein: CASSLDPGTGVEYGYTF.

V usage is TRBV4-1 and J usage is TRBJ1-1, with D perhaps matching TRBD1 (6 bases). The CDR3 consists of 15 residues. Germline loops: CDR1 MGHRA, CDR2 YSYEKL. V lost 0 bases, J lost 1 base, and 9 bases lay in between. The CDR3 coding sequence is TGCGCCAGCAGCCAAGACCCGGACAGGAACACTGAAGCTTTCTTT. Protein sequence: CASSQDPDRNTEAFF.

This chain links TRBV7-2 with TRBJ2-1; 8 bases are a match to TRBD2. Germline V gives CDR1 SGHTA, CDR2 FQGNSA. CDR3 length equals 15 residues. Trimming cost V 3 bases and J 5 bases; bases outside gene matches: 6. CDR3 sequence: CASSFSGLVNNEQFF. The CDR3 DNA reads TGTGCCAGCAGCTTTTCGGGACTAGTGAACAATGAGCAGTTCTTC.

The genes are TRBV3-1 (or the pseudogene TRBV3-2) and TRBJ2-7, with 8 bases matching TRBD2. This CDR3 is 15 amino acids long. Germline V gene sequence: CDR1 LGHDT, CDR2 YNNKEL (reference sequence). After removal of 4 bases from V and 3 bases from J, the junction contained 8 bases not matched to a gene. The CDR3 loop is CASSPSSRGVYEQYF. CDR3 bases: TGTGCCAGCAGCCCCTCGTCGCGGGGGGTCTACGAGCAGTACTTC.

V is TRBV18 and J is TRBJ1-2; 7 bases map to TRBD1. Germline V lookup: CDR1 KGHSH, CDR2 LQKENI. Trimming took 0 bases from V and 4 from J; bases not matched to a gene: 5. The CDR3 runs to 15 residues. Written as DNA, the CDR3 is TGTGCCAGCTCACCACCGGAGGGGGCCAGCTATGGCTACACCTTC. It codes for CASSPPEGASYGYTF.

The sample holds one count of this clone. This sequence joins TRBV7-5 and TRBJ1-5; the D segment call TRBD1 is taken from the table without a DNA check. TRBV7-5 is a recognized pseudogene. The CDR3 is 17 amino acids. CDR3 nucleotide sequence: TGTGTCAGAAGCTACCGGGACAGGGGGCCCAGCAATCAGCCCCAGCATTTT. Translating it yields CVRSYRDRGPSNQPQHF.

This chain links TRBV5-1 with TRBJ1-2; 7 positions agree with TRBD1. Trimming took 4 bases from V and 7 from J; bases not matched to a gene: 10. CDR1 is SGHRS and CDR2 is YFSETQ in the germline V gene. This CDR3 contains 14 residues. CDR3 nucleotide sequence: TGCGCCAGCAGCCCCGTCGGGACAGAGGGTGGCTACACCTTC. It specifies CASSPVGTEGGYTF.

The chain is built from TRBV21-1 and TRBJ1-2; the D call in the table, TRBD1, was not verified against the DNA. TRBV21-1 is flagged as a pseudogene. This CDR3 region has 17 residues. CDR3 nucleotide sequence: TGTGCCAGCAGCAAAACCCCTCCCCGGGACAGGGCCCAAGGCTACACCTTC. It yields the protein CASSKTPPRDRAQGYTF.